This record covers a single T cell receptor (beta chain). What it binds is not known. The CDR3 has 14 residues. CDR1 is SGHNT, CDR2 YYREEE, per germline (reference sequence). Trimming took 2 bases from V and 1 from J, leaving 9 bases between them. This sample is part of a study of CD4 T cells in relation to SARS-CoV-2 and coronaviruses. This table comes from immunoSEQ multiplex PCR, and its TCRdb copy is limited to in-frame clones, with some not included. Among about 36,000 clones, roughly 80% were seen once, and the ten largest hold 5.5% to 8.5%. The rearrangement joins TRBV5-4 to TRBJ1-2; D uncertain. Sequencing input: naive CD4+ T cells from PBMCs, cultured in vitro. Subset denoted: naive CD4+ T cells isolated by negative enrichment. The TCR sequence derives from an adult with COVID-19. In DNA form, the CDR3 reads TGTGCCAGCAGCTTTAGACAAATTAACTATGGCTACACCTTC. Translating it yields CASSFRQINYGYTF.